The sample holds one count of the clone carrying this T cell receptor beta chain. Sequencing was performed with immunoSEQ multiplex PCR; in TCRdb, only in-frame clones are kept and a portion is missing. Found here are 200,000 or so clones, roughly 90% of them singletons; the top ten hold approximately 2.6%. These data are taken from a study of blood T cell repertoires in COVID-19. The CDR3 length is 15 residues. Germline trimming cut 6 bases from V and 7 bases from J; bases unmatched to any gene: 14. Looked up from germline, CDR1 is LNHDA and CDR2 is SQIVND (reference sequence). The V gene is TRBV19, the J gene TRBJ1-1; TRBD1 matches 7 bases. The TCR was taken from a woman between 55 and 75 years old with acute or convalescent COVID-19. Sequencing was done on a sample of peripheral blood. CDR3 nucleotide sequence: TGTGCCAGTAGGACATCTGAGACAGGGTTCCTTGAAGCTTTCTTT. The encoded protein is CASRTSETGFLEAFF.